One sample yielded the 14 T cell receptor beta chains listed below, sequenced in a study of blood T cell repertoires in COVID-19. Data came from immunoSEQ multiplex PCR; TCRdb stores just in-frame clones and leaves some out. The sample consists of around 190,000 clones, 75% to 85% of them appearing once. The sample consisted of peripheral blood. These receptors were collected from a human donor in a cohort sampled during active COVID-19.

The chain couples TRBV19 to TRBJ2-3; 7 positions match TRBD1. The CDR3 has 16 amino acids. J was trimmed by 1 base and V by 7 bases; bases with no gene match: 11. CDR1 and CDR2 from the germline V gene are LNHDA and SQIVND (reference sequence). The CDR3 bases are TGTGCCAGTAACCCCCTAGGGGGCTCGGGCACAGATACGCAGTATTTT. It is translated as CASNPLGGSGTDTQYF.

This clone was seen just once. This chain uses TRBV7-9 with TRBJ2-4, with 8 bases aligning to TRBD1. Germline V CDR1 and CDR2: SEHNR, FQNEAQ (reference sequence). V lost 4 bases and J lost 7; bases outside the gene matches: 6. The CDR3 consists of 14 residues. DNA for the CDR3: TGTGCCAGCAGCTCGGGACAGGAAAGGAACATTCAGTACTTC. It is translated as CASSSGQERNIQYF. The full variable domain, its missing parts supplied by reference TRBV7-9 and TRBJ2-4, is DTGVSQNPRHKITKRGQNVTFRCDPISEHNRLYWYRQTLGQGPEFLTYFQNEAQLEKSRLLSDRFSAERPKGSFSTLEIQRTEQGDSAMYLCASSSGQERNIQYFGAGTRLSVL.

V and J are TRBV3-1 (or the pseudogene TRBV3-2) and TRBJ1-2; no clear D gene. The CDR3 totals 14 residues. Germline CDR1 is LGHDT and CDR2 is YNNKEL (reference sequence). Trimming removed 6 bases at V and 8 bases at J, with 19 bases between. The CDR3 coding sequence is TGTGCCAGCAGTAAAAGTAAAAGGCTTAGCGGCTACACCTTC. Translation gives CASSKSKRLSGYTF.

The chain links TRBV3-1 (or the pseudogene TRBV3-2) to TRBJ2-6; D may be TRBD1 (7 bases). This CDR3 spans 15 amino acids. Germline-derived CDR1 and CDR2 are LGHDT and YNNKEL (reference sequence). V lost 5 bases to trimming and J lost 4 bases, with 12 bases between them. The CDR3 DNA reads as TGTGCCAGCAGCGGCAGGGGGGCCGGGGCCAACGTCCTGACTTTC. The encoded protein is CASSGRGAGANVLTF.

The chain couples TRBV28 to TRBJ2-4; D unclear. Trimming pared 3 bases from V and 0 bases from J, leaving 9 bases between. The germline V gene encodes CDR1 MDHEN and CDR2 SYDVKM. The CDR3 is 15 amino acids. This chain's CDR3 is CASSFPDLAKNIQYF. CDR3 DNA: TGTGCCAGCAGTTTCCCAGACTTAGCCAAAAACATTCAGTACTTC.

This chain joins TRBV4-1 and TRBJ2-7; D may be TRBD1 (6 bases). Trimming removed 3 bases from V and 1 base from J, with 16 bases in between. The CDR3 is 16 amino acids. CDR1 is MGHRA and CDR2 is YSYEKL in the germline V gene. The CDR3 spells CASSHGILGHSYEQYF. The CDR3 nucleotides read TGCGCCAGCAGCCATGGGATCCTGGGACATTCCTACGAGCAGTACTTC.

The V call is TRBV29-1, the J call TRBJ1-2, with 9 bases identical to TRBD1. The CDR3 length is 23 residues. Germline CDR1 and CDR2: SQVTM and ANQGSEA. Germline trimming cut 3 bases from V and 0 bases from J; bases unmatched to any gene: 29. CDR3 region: CSVDVPPVHLLPGQGSSNYGYTF. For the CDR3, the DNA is TGCAGCGTTGATGTACCGCCTGTCCACTTACTTCCGGGACAGGGAAGCTCTAACTATGGCTACACCTTC.

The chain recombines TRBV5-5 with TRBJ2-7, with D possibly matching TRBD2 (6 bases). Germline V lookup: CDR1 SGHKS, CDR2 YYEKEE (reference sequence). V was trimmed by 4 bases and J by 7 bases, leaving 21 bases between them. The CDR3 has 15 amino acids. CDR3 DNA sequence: TGTGCCAGCAGCGGACCGGGACTCCACACGGGAGAGCAGTACTTC. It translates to CASSGPGLHTGEQYF.

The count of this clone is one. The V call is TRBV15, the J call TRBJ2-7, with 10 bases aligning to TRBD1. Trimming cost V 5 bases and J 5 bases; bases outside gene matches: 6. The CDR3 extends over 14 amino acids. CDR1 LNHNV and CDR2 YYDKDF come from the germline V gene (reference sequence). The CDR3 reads CATSSRGTGDEQYF. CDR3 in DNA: TGTGCCACCAGCTCTCGAGGGACAGGGGACGAGCAGTACTTC.

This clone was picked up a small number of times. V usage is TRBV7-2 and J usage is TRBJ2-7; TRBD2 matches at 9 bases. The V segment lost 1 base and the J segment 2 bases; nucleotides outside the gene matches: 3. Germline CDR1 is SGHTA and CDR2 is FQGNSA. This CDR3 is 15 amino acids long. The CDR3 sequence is CASSLVAGATYEQYF. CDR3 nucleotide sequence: TGTGCCAGCAGCTTAGTAGCGGGGGCGACCTACGAGCAGTACTTC.

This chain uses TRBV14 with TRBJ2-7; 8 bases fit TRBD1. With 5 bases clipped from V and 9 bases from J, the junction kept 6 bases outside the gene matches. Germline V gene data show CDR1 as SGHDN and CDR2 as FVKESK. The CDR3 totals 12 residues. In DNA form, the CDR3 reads TGTGCCAGCAGCAGGACAGGGAACGGGCAGTACTTC. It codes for CASSRTGNGQYF.

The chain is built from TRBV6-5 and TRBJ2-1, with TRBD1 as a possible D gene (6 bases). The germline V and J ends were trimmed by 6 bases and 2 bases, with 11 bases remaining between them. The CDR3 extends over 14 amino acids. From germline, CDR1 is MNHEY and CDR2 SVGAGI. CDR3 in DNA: TGTGCCAGCAGCGGACAGAACCCCTACAATGAGCAGTTCTTC. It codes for CASSGQNPYNEQFF.

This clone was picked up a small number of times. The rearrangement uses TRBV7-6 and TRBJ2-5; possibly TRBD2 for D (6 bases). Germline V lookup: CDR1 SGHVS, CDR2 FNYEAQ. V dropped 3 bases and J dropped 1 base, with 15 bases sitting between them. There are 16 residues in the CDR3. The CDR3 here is CASSFGVGGIQETQYF. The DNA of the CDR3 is TGTGCCAGCAGCTTTGGGGTGGGAGGTATCCAAGAGACCCAGTACTTC.

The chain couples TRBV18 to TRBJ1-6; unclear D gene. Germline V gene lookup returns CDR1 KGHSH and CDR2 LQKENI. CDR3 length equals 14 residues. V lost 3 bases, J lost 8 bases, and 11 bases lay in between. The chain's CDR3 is CASSPGETDSPLHF. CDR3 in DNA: TGTGCCAGCTCACCGGGCGAGACGGATTCACCCCTCCACTTT.